The subject of this entry is one T cell receptor beta chain. Unique molecular identifiers were incorporated when the TCRbeta library was constructed. A single record per CDR3 protein comes from TCRdb applying MiXCR to the PCR reads. This table has a few hundred thousand distinct CDR3 sequences, 11% appearing once. The data were taken from a study of T-cell reconstitution after alpha-beta-depleted transplantation in children. The CDR3 extends over 16 amino acids. Germline CDR1 reads MGHRA; CDR2 reads YSYEKL. The ends were cut back, 0 bases at V and 6 bases at J, with 14 bases in the middle. Sequenced material: PBMCs, taken before TCRalphabeta/CD19-depleted stem cell transplant. The chain links TRBV4-1 to TRBJ1-4, with unresolved D. The receptor's source is a child under three years old with acute myeloid leukemia, due to receive a stem cell transplant. CDR3 protein: CASSQDASSTDEKLFF. CDR3 DNA: TGCGCCAGCAGCCAAGATGCGAGCTCAACAGATGAAAAACTGTTTTTT.